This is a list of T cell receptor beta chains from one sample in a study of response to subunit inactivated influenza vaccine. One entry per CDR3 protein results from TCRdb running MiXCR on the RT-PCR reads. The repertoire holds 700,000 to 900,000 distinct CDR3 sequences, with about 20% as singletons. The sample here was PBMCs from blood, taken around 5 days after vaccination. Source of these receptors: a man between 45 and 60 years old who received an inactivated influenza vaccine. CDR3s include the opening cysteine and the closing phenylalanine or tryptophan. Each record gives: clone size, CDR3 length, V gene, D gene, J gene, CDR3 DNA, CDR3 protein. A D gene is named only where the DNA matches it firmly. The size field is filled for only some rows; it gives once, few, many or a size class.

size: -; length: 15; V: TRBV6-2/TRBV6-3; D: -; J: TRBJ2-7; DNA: TGTGCCAGCAGCGAAGGTGGGCTGCCCTCCTACGAGCAGTACTTC; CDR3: CASSEGGLPSYEQYF
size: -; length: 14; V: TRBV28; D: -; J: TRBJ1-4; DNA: TGTGCCAGCAGCCGCTTTAGGGATGGCGAAAAACTGTTTTTT; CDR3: CASSRFRDGEKLFF
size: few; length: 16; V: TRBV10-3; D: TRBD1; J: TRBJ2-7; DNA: TGTGCCATCAGCCGTCCCCGGGACAGGGTCTCCTACGAGCAGTACTTC; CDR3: CAISRPRDRVSYEQYF
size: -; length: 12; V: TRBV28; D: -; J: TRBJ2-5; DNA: TGTGCCAGCAGTCCCACCGCCAGGAGATTTTGGTTC; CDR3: CASSPTARRFWF
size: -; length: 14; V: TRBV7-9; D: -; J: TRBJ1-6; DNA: TGTGCCAGCAGCTCGGACACGAGGAATTCACCCCTCCACTTT; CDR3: CASSSDTRNSPLHF
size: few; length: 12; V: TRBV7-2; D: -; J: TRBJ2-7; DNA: TGTGCCAGCAGCGTGCAGGTAGGCGAGCAGTACTTC; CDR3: CASSVQVGEQYF
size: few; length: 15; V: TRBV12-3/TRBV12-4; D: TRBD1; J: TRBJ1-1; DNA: TGTGCCAGCAGTTTAGAGGGGACAGGGAACTCTGAAGCTTTCTTT; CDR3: CASSLEGTGNSEAFF
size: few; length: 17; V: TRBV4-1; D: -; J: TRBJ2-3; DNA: TGCGCCAGCAGCCAATTTTCGGACAGAGTGAGCACAGATACGCAGTATTTT; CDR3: CASSQFSDRVSTDTQYF
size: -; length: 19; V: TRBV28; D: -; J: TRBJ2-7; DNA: TGTGCCAGCAGTTTAGGATGGCGGGGTTCGAGGAGGACGAATTACGAGCAGTACTTC; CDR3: CASSLGWRGSRRTNYEQYF
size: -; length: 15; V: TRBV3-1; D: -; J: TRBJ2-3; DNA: TGTGCCAGCAGCCAAGGGGAGGCGAACACAGATACGCAGTATTTT; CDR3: CASSQGEANTDTQYF
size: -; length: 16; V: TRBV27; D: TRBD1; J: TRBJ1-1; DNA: TGTGCCAGCAGCCCGACAGGGTTGATCTTGAACACTGAAGCTTTCTTT; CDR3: CASSPTGLILNTEAFF
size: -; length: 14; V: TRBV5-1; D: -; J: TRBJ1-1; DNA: TGCGCCAGCAGCCCCCAAAGCGGAGGGACTGAAGCTTTCTTT; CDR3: CASSPQSGGTEAFF
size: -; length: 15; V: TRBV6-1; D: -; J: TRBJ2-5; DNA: TGTGCCAGCACCCCAGGGTCCCTGGGAAAAGAGACCCAGTACTTC; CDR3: CASTPGSLGKETQYF
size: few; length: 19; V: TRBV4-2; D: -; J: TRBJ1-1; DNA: TGTGCCAGCAGCAGGACCCAACACCCCGACGGAACTAAGAACACTGAAGCTTTCTTT; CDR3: CASSRTQHPDGTKNTEAFF
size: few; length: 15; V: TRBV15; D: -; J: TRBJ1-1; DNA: TGTGCCACCACCCCCTCGGGGAACCGGAGGACTGAAGCTTTCTTT; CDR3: CATTPSGNRRTEAFF
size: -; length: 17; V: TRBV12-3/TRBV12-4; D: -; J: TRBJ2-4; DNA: TGTGCCAGCAGTTTAGGCGGGACAGTCTTAGCCAAAAACATTCAGTACTTC; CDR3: CASSLGGTVLAKNIQYF
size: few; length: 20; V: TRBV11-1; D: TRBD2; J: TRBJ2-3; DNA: TGTGCCAGCAGCTTAGAGGTTACGGCGGGAGAGATATTTAGCACAGATACGCAGTATTTT; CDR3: CASSLEVTAGEIFSTDTQYF
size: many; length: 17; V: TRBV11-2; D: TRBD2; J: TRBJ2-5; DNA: TGTGCCAGCAGCTCCCCGTGGAGCGGGACGTTCGGGGAGACCCAGTACTTC; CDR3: CASSSPWSGTFGETQYF
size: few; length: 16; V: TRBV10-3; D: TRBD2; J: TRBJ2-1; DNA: TGTGCCATCAGAGAGGGGAGGGCAAGCTCCTACAATGAGCAGTTCTTC; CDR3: CAIREGRASSYNEQFF
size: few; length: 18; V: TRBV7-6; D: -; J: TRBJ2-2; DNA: TGTGCCAGCAGCTACCTACTAGCCCCGTTGGGAGGCACCGGGGAGCTGTTTTTT; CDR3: CASSYLLAPLGGTGELFF
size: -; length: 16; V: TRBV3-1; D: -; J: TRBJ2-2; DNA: TGTGCCAGCAGCCAAGGGGGCCCTGCGGGTGGCGGGGAGCTGTTTTTT; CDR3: CASSQGGPAGGGELFF
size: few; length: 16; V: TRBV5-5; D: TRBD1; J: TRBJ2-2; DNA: TGTGCCAGCAGCGAGAGACAGGGGACCCTAACCGGGGAGCTGTTTTTT; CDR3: CASSERQGTLTGELFF
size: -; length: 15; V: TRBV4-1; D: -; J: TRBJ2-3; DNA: TGCGCCAGCAGCCAAGATCGGGGGTGGGCAGATACGCAGTATTTT; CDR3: CASSQDRGWADTQYF
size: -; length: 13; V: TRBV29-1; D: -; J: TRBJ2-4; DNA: TGCAGCGCGGAGAACTCCAGAAGGGACATTCAGTACTTC; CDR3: CSAENSRRDIQYF
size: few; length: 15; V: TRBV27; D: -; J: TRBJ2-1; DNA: TGTGCCAGCAGTTTGCAACAGGGAATTTCCAATGAGCAGTTCTTC; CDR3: CASSLQQGISNEQFF
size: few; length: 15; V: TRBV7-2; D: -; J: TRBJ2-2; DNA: TGTGCCAGCAGCCCGCGACTAGTGCTTGCCGGGGAGCTGTTTTTT; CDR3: CASSPRLVLAGELFF
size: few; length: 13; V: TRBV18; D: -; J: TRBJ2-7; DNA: TGTGCCAGCTCCGTAAGTCCGGGCTACGAGCAGTACTTC; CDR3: CASSVSPGYEQYF
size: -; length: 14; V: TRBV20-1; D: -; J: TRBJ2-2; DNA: TGCAGTGCTAGTGGGGGGCCCCAGGGCGGGGAGCTGTTTTTT; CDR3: CSASGGPQGGELFF
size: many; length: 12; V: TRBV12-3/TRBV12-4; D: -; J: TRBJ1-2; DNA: TGTGCCAGCAGTCGCGACAGCTATGGCTACACCTTC; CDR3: CASSRDSYGYTF
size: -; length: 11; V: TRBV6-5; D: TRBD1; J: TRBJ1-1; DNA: TGTGCCAGCAGCGACAGGGGGAAAGCTTTCTTT; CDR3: CASSDRGKAFF
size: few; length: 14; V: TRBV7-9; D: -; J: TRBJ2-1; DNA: TGTGCCAGCAGCATAGCGAGGGGGAGAGAGGAGCAGTTCTTC; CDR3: CASSIARGREEQFF
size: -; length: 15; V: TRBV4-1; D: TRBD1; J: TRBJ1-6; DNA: TGCGCCAGCAGCCAGGTGGGACAGAAAAATTCACCCCTCCACTTT; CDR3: CASSQVGQKNSPLHF
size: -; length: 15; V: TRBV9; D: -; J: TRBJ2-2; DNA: TGTGCCAGCAGCGGCGGGGCAGCGAACACCGGGGAGCTGTTTTTT; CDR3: CASSGGAANTGELFF
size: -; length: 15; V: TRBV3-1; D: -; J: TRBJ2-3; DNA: TGTGCCAGCAGCCAGGGGGGACTCATCACAGATACGCAGTATTTT; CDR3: CASSQGGLITDTQYF
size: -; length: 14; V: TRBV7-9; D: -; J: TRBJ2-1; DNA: TGTGCCAGCAGTTCAGTGAACGCCTACAATGAGCAGTTCTTC; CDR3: CASSSVNAYNEQFF
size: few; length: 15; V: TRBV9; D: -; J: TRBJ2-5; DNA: TGTGCCAGCAGCGTAGGAGTAGCCGCACCCGAGACCCAGTACTTC; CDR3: CASSVGVAAPETQYF
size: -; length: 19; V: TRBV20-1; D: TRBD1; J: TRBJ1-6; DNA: TGCAGTGCTGGTAAAATTCCGGGACAGGGGGGCTCCTATAATTCACCCCTCCACTTT; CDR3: CSAGKIPGQGGSYNSPLHF
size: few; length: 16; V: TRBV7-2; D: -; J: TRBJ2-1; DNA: TGTGCCAGCAGCTTAGGAATCGGGAGCTCCTACAATGAGCAGTTCTTC; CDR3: CASSLGIGSSYNEQFF
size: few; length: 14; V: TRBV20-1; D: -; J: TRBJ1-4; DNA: TGCAGTGCCACCTACTCGGGTACTAATGAAAAACTGTTTTTT; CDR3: CSATYSGTNEKLFF
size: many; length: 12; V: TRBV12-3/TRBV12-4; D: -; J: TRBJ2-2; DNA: TGTGCCAGCAGCCCAAGCACCGGGGAGCTGTTTTTT; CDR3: CASSPSTGELFF